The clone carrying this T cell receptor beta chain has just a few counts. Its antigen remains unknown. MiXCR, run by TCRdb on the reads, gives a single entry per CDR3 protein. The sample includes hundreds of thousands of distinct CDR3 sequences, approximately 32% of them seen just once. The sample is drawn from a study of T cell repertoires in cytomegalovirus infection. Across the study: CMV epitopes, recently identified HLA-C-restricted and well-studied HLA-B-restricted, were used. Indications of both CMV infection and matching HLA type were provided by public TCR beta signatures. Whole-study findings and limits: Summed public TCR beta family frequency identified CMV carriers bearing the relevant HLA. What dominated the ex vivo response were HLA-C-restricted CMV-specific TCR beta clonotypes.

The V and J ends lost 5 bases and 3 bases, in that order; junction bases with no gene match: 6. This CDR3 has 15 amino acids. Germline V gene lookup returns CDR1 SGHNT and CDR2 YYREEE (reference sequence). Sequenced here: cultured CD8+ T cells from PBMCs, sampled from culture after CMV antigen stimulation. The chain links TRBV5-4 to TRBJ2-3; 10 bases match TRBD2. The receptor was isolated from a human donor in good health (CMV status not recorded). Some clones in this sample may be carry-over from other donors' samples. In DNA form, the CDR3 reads TGTGCCAGCAGTGCAGCGGGGGGGCTTACAGATACGCAGTATTTT. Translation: CASSAAGGLTDTQYF.